The 4 T cell receptor beta chains in this list originate from one sample, sequenced in a study of cytomegalovirus exposure and HLA in healthy donors (TCRdb year 2017). The library came from the immunoSEQ multiplex PCR assay. For the multiplex PCR, a mixture combining 60 forward primers for TCR Vbeta segments and 13 reverse primers for TCR Jbeta segments was used. TCRdb provides this immuneACCESS table in a form limited to in-frame rearrangements. Some clones are lacking; in checked studies, under half of them reflect an unresolved V gene, and why the rest are absent is not known. For this sample there are fewer than 200,000 clones; 80% appear just once. Approximately 4.1% of the sample comes from the top ten. Sequencing was performed on PBMCs. The receptors here all came from a woman aged 50 to 60 in good health and CMV-seropositive.

The V call is TRBV18, the J call TRBJ2-7; TRBD2 is a possible D gene (6 bases). Trimming took 6 bases from V and 3 from J, leaving 18 bases between them. This CDR3 is built from 15 residues. CDR1 is KGHSH, CDR2 LQKENI, per germline. DNA of the CDR3: TGTGCCAGCTCTCTTTATGGGGGGAGTGACTACGAGCAGTACTTC. This codes for CASSLYGGSDYEQYF.

There are a few counts of this clone. This sequence joins TRBV7-2 and TRBJ2-1, with 7 nucleotides matching TRBD1. CDR1 and CDR2 (germline): SGHTA, FQGNSA. The CDR3 covers 11 residues. The CDR3 region has the DNA TGTTCTACAGGGGCCTACAATGAGCAGTTCTTC. It codes for CSTGAYNEQFF.

V and J are TRBV7-8 and TRBJ1-5; weak D call: TRBD1 (5 bases). CDR1 and CDR2 (germline): SGHVS, FQNEAQ. The CDR3 length is 15 residues. Between the trimmed V and J ends, which lost 5 bases and 3 bases, there was a span of 14 bases. The CDR3 is CASSRTAGDNQPQHF. CDR3 nucleotides: TGTGCCAGCAGCCGTACGGCGGGGGACAATCAGCCCCAGCATTTT.

The rearrangement uses TRBV4-1 and TRBJ2-2, with 8 bases lining up with TRBD2. V trimming: 0 bases; J trimming: 2 bases; junction bases outside the gene matches: 17. CDR1 and CDR2 from the germline V gene are MGHRA and YSYEKL. This CDR3 spans 21 amino acids. CDR3 sequence (DNA): TGCGCCAGCAGCCAAGATCGAGGACAAGCGGGAGTGTTGGGTAACACCGGGGAGCTGTTTTTT. Protein sequence: CASSQDRGQAGVLGNTGELFF.